The clone carrying this TCR beta chain has only a few counts. Its antigen is unknown. The sample originates from a study of T cell repertoires in cytomegalovirus infection. Between the trimmed V and J ends, which lost 6 bases and 3 bases, there was a span of 12 bases. The CDR3 covers 13 residues. In germline, CDR1 is SGHAT, CDR2 FQNNGV. Study observations and caveats: Predominance within the ex vivo response was attributable to HLA-C-restricted CMV-specific TCR beta clonotypes. Of the TCR beta families, the public ones yielded a cumulative frequency that identified carriers of CMV plus the relevant HLA.

TCRdb independently ran MiXCR on the reads; one entry per CDR3 protein. The sample gives about 530,000 distinct CDR3 sequences, around a quarter of which show up once; around 13% is in the top ten. The TCR sequence derives from a human donor in good health (CMV status not recorded). Some clones in this sample may be carry-over from other donors' samples. What was sequenced was PBMCs. The J gene is TRBJ2-7, the V gene TRBV11-2; D remains ambiguous. CDR3 nucleotides: TGTGCCAGCAGGCCGGCTAGAAACTACGAGCAGTACGTC. This codes for CASRPARNYEQYV.